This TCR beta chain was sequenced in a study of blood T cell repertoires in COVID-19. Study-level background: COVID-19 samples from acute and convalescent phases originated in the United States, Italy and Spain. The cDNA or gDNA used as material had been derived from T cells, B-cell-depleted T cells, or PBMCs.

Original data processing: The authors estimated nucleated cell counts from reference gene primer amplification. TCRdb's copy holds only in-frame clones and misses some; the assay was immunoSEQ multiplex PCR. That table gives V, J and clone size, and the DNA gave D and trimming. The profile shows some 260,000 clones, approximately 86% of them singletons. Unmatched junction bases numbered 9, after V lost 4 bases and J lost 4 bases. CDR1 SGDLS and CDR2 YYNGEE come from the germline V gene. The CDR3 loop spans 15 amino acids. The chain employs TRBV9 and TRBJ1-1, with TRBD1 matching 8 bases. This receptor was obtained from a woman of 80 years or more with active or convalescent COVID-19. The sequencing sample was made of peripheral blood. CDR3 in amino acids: CASSLTTGEGTEAFF. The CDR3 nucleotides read TGTGCCAGCAGCCTAACGACAGGGGAGGGCACTGAAGCTTTCTTT.